The entry below describes one T cell receptor beta chain. It was with 60 Vbeta and 13 Jbeta primers that the PCR ran. TCRdb keeps only in-frame clones here, not all; method: immunoSEQ multiplex PCR. The sample yields over 120,000 clones, approximately 80% seen once. The sample originates from a study of cytomegalovirus exposure and HLA in healthy donors. V lost 2 bases, J lost 1 base, and 1 base stayed unmatched. The CDR3 contains 14 residues. Germline V lookup: CDR1 MGHDK, CDR2 SYGVNS. The specimen was PBMCs. The chain is built from TRBV25-1 and TRBJ1-1; 7 nucleotides align to TRBD1. The source is a male donor in good health and CMV-seronegative. The CDR3 spells CASSERQGNTEAFF. The CDR3 bases are TGTGCCAGCAGTGAACGACAGGGGAACACTGAAGCTTTCTTT. Full variable domain (outside the CDR3, taken from reference TRBV25-1 and TRBJ1-1): EADIYQTPRYLVIGTGKKITLECSQTMGHDKMYWYQQDPGMELHLIHYSYGVNSTEKGDLSSESTVSRIRTEHFPLTLESARPSHTSQYLCASSERQGNTEAFFGQGTRLTVV.